This TCR beta chain was sequenced in a study of blood T cells in healthy people across ages. About this clonotype itself: The antigen remains undetermined.

Germline-derived CDR1 and CDR2 are SQVTM and ANQGSEA. V was trimmed by 6 bases and J by 2 bases, leaving 12 bases between them. The CDR3 loop spans 13 amino acids. PCR was performed a second time for about 7 to 11 cycles using a sample-barcoded 5' primer and a J-beta primer mix. TCRdb reanalysed the 5' RACE reads using MiXCR and keeps one entry per CDR3 protein. The data show 1.5 million or so distinct CDR3 sequences, roughly 43% seen once. Study conclusions and caveats: PBMCs went unsorted, and a conclusive naive versus antigen-experienced comparison was therefore prevented. Both naive CD4+ cell counts and diversity were greater in long-lived donors than in aged donors.

This chain joins TRBV29-1 and TRBJ2-3; D gene unclear. The receptor's source is a woman aged 18-29 years in good health. The sequenced material came from blood. This chain's CDR3 is CSVGATNTDTQYF. For the CDR3, the DNA is TGCAGCGTGGGTGCTACGAACACAGATACGCAGTATTTT.